Shown below are 12 T cell receptor beta chains from a single sample sequenced in a study of CD8+ T cells in alopecia areata. Extracted RNA was reverse transcribed, and the resulting cDNA served as sequencing template. Method: immunoSEQ multiplex PCR; TCRdb's copy keeps in-frame clones and lacks some. This sample carries some 130,000 clones, 58% of them seen once, and the ten largest clones take roughly 4.3%. The sequences come from CD4+ T cells sorted from blood, collected at week 0. These receptors all come from a human donor with alopecia areata.

This clone was counted between two and nine times. This chain joins TRBV7-9 and TRBJ2-2; D gene ambiguous. This CDR3 region has 13 residues. Germline assignment: CDR1 SEHNR and CDR2 FQNEAQ (reference sequence). V was clipped by 8 bases and J by 7 bases, with 14 bases between them. CDR3 region: CASHDRVIGELFF. For the CDR3, the DNA is TGTGCCAGCCACGATCGGGTCATCGGGGAGCTGTTTTTT.

This clone was detected a few times. The rearrangement joins TRBV5-1 to TRBJ2-4, with 7 bases identical to TRBD1. The CDR3 runs to 16 residues. Germline trimming cut 4 bases from V and 8 bases from J; bases unmatched to any gene: 15. The germline CDR1 and CDR2 sequences are SGHRS and YFSETQ. The DNA for the CDR3 is TGCGCCAGCAGCCGTCGACAGGGCGGCTCGTTGGACATTCAGTACTTC. Residues: CASSRRQGGSLDIQYF.

In its sample, this clone was seen a few times. The rearrangement uses TRBV7-8 and TRBJ1-2; TRBD1 agrees at 7 bases. Per the germline V gene, CDR1 is SGHVS and CDR2 is FQNEAQ. The CDR3 is 14 residues long. V shed 1 base and J 4 bases; nucleotides not matched to a gene: 3. The CDR3 DNA is TGTGCCAGCAGCTTAGAGGGGGCTGGCTATGGCTACACCTTC. Residues: CASSLEGAGYGYTF.

J is TRBJ2-2 and V is TRBV14; D not resolved. Looked up from germline, CDR1 is SGHDN and CDR2 is FVKESK. Trimming cost V 6 bases and J 0 bases, with 8 bases left between them. This CDR3 is 14 amino acids long. CDR3 bases: TGTGCCAGCAGTTGGCAGCCGAACACCGGGGAGCTGTTTTTT. Its translation: CASSWQPNTGELFF. Together with reference TRBV14 and TRBJ2-2, the CDR3 gives the full variable domain: EAGVTQFPSHSVIEKGQTVTLRCDPISGHDNLYWYRRVMGKEIKFLLHFVKESKQDESGMPNNRFLAERTGGTYSTLKVQPAELEDSGVYFCASSWQPNTGELFFGEGSRLTVL.

V usage is TRBV10-3 and J usage is TRBJ2-7; 7 bases align to TRBD1. The trim removed 6 bases at V and 0 bases at J, leaving 5 bases unmatched. The CDR3 is 14 amino acids. The germline V gene encodes CDR1 ENHRY and CDR2 SYGVKD. CDR3 region: CAIRGQTSSYEQYF. In nucleotides, the CDR3 is TGTGCCATCAGGGGACAGACCAGCTCCTACGAGCAGTACTTC.

This clone turned up a few times. The V call is TRBV6-6, the J call TRBJ1-6, with 9 bases aligning to TRBD1. This CDR3 has 15 amino acids. Trimming removed 6 bases from V and 5 bases from J; junction bases left unmatched: 5. CDR1 is MNHNY, CDR2 SVGAGI, per germline (reference sequence). The CDR3 loop is CASSGTGIDNSPLHF. The CDR3 coding sequence is TGTGCCAGCAGCGGGACAGGGATAGATAATTCACCCCTCCACTTT.

The gene calls are TRBV29-1 and TRBJ2-1; D may be TRBD2 (6 bases). The V and J ends lost 4 bases and 9 bases respectively, with 19 bases between them. This CDR3 is 14 amino acids long. Germline CDR1 SQVTM, CDR2 ANQGSEA. The CDR3 bases are TGCAGCGTTGTTCCCCTTACTAGCTTTGCTGAGCAGTTCTTC. This encodes CSVVPLTSFAEQFF.

The chain recombines TRBV9 with TRBJ2-3; 9 nucleotides agree with TRBD2. V lost 2 bases to trimming and J lost 4 bases; unmatched junction nucleotides: 5. Germline-derived CDR1 and CDR2 are SGDLS and YYNGEE. The CDR3 totals 15 residues. The CDR3, as DNA: TGTGCCAGCAGCGTTAGCGGGAGTGGCGCAGATACGCAGTATTTT. Amino acid sequence: CASSVSGSGADTQYF.

The chain has TRBV15 and TRBJ2-5; 10 positions match TRBD2. CDR3 length: 16 amino acids. J gave up 4 bases and V 0 bases, and 5 bases lay outside the gene matches. Germline CDR1 is LNHNV and CDR2 is YYDKDF (reference sequence). The CDR3 protein is CATSRDLAGEGETQYF. The CDR3 bases are TGTGCCACCAGCAGAGATCTAGCGGGAGAAGGAGAGACCCAGTACTTC.

The rearrangement uses TRBV6-6 and TRBJ1-2; 10 bases match TRBD1. Trimming took 5 bases from V and 4 from J; bases not matched to a gene: 4. Germline CDR1 and CDR2: MNHNY and SVGAGI (reference sequence). CDR3 size: 14 residues. CDR3 protein: CASSRQGAAYGYTF. CDR3 coding DNA: TGTGCCAGCAGTCGACAGGGGGCGGCCTATGGCTACACCTTC.

The sample holds a few counts of this clone. This chain joins TRBV6-5 and TRBJ1-2; 7 bases line up with TRBD1. CDR3 length: 13 residues. The V and J ends lost 8 bases and 4 bases, in that order; junction bases with no gene match: 7. Germline CDR1 reads MNHEY; CDR2 reads SVGAGI. CDR3 protein: CASRGTASYGYTF. CDR3 sequence (DNA): TGTGCCAGCCGAGGGACAGCCAGCTATGGCTACACCTTC.

This clone came up a few times. The chain employs TRBV29-1 and TRBJ2-5, with D uncertain. With 0 bases removed from V and 5 bases from J, the gap between germline ends came to 10 bases. This CDR3 is 13 amino acids long. Germline V CDR1 and CDR2: SQVTM, ANQGSEA. CDR3 sequence: CSVEDPLRETQYF. The CDR3 DNA reads TGCAGCGTTGAAGATCCCCTCCGGGAGACCCAGTACTTC.